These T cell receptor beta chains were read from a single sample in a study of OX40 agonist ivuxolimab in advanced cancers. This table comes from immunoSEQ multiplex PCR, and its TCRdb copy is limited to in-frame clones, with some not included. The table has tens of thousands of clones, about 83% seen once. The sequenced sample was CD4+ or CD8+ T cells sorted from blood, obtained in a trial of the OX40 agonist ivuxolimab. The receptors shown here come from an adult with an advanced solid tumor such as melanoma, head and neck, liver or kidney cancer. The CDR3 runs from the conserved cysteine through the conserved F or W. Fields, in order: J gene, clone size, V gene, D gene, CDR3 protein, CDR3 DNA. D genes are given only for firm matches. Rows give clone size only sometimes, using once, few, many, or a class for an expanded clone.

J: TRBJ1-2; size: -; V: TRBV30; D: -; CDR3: CAWSDQPADGYTF; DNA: TGTGCCTGGAGTGACCAACCGGCTGATGGCTACACCTTC
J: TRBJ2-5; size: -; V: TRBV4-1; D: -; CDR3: CASSQDNIETYQETQYF; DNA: TGCGCCAGCAGCCAAGATAATATCGAAACGTACCAAGAGACCCAGTACTTC
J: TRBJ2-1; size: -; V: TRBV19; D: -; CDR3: CASRRAGPYNEQFF; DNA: TGTGCCAGTAGGAGGGCGGGACCCTACAATGAGCAGTTCTTC
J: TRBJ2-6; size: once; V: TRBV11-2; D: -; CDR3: CASSLDPFVAGQSRANVLTF; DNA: TGTGCCAGCAGCTTAGATCCCTTTGTGGCAGGCCAGTCTAGGGCCAACGTCCTGACTTTC
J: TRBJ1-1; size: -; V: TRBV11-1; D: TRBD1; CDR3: CASSGTVMNTEAFF; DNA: TGTGCCAGCAGCGGGACAGTTATGAACACTGAAGCTTTCTTT
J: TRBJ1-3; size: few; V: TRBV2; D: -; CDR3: CASSGGPLGYSGNTIYF; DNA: TGTGCCAGCAGTGGGGGACCTCTGGGTTACTCTGGAAACACCATATATTTT
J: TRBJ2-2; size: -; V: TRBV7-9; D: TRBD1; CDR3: CASRGRTGMNTGELFF; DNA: TGTGCCAGCCGGGGGAGGACAGGGATGAACACCGGGGAGCTGTTTTTT
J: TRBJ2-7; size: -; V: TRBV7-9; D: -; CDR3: CASSPAGTYEQYF; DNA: TGTGCCAGCAGCCCCGCCGGGACCTACGAGCAGTACTTC
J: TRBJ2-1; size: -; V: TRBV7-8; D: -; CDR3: CASSLARGNAYNEQFF; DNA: TGTGCCAGCAGCTTAGCTCGGGGTAATGCCTACAATGAGCAGTTCTTC
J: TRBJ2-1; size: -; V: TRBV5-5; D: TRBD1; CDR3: CASSLDRGKIYNEQFF; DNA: TGTGCCAGCAGCTTGGACAGGGGCAAAATTTACAATGAGCAGTTCTTC
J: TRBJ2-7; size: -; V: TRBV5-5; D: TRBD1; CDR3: CASSLAGQGLWEQYF; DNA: TGTGCCAGCAGCTTGGCGGGACAGGGTCTGTGGGAGCAGTACTTC
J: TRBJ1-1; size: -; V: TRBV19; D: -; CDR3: CAGTWGTEAFF; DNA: TGTGCCGGAACTTGGGGCACTGAAGCTTTCTTT
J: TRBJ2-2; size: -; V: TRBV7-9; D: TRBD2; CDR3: CASSSHSGVNTGELFF; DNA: TGTGCCAGCAGCTCCCACAGCGGGGTTAACACCGGGGAGCTGTTTTTT
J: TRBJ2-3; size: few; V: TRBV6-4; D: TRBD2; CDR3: CASSESSGGADTQYF; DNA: TGTGCCAGCAGTGAATCTAGCGGGGGGGCAGATACGCAGTATTTT
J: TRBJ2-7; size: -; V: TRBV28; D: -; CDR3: CASYSAETYEQYF; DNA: TGTGCCAGCTACTCCGCAGAAACCTACGAGCAGTACTTC
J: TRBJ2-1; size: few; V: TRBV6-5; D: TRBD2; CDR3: CASSYESGGAYNEQFF; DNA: TGTGCCAGCAGTTACGAGAGCGGGGGGGCCTACAATGAGCAGTTCTTC
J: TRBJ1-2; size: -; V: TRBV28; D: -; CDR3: CASRVILGPAYGYTF; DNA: TGTGCCAGCAGGGTGATTTTAGGGCCAGCTTATGGCTACACCTTC
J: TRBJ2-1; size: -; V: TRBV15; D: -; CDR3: CATSREGGTREQFF; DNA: TGTGCCACCAGCAGAGAAGGCGGGACCCGGGAGCAGTTCTTC
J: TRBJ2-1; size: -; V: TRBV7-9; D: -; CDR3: CASSLAGSYNEQFF; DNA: TGTGCCAGCAGCTTAGCGGGGTCCTACAATGAGCAGTTCTTC
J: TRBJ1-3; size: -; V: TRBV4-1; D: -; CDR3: CASSPGDWAGNTIYF; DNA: TGCGCCAGCAGTCCAGGGGACTGGGCTGGAAACACCATATATTTT
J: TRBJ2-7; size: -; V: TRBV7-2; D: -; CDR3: CASSVGLNYEQYF; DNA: TGTGCCAGCAGCGTAGGACTGAACTACGAGCAGTACTTC
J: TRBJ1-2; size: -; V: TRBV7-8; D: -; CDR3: CASSPIVSPSAGKGIIRYGYTF; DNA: TGTGCCAGCAGCCCGATAGTTTCCCCTTCCGCGGGCAAGGGGATCATTCGTTATGGCTACACCTTC
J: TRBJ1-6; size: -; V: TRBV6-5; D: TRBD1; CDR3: CASSYSSQGGSPLHF; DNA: TGTGCCAGCAGTTACTCGAGTCAGGGGGGCTCACCCCTCCACTTT
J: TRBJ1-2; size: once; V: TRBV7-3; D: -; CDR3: CASSPYLGYGGYTF; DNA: TGTGCCAGCAGCCCCTACTTGGGCTACGGGGGCTACACCTTC
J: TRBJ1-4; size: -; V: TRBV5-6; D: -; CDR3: CASSQKIASNEKLFF; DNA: TGTGCCAGCAGCCAAAAGATCGCTTCTAATGAAAAACTGTTTTTT
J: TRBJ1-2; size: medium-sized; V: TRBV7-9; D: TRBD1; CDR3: CASSPRGLGYGYTF; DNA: TGTGCCAGCAGCCCTAGGGGGCTAGGCTATGGCTACACCTTC
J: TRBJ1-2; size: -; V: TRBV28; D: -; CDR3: CASSPTYLTYGYTF; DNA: TGTGCCAGCAGTCCAACCTACCTGACTTATGGCTACACCTTC
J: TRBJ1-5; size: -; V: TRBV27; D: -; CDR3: CASSLGGAGQPQHF; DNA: TGTGCCAGCAGTTTAGGCGGGGCTGGGCAGCCCCAGCATTTT
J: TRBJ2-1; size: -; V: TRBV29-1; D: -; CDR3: CSGMTVNEQFF; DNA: TGCAGCGGAATGACAGTCAATGAGCAGTTCTTC
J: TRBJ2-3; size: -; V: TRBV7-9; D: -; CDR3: CASIPLRSTDTDTQYF; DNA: TGTGCCAGCATCCCACTCCGGTCGACCGACACAGATACGCAGTATTTT
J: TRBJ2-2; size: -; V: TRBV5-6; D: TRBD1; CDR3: CASSSRTGGRTGELFF; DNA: TGTGCCAGCAGCTCACGGACAGGGGGGAGAACCGGGGAGCTGTTTTTT
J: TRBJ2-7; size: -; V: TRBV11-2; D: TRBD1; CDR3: CASSSETGAFYEQYF; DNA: TGTGCCAGCAGCTCTGAGACAGGGGCTTTCTACGAGCAGTACTTC
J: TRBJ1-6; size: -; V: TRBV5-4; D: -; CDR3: CASSLDRAGVGYSPLHF; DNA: TGTGCCAGCAGCTTGGATAGGGCAGGGGTAGGGTATTCACCCCTCCACTTT
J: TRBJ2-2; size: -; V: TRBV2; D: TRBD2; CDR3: CASSEWGLAGGTGELFF; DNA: TGTGCCAGCAGTGAATGGGGGCTAGCGGGAGGCACCGGGGAGCTGTTTTTT
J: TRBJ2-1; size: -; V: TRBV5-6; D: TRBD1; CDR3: CASSLTGAYNEQFF; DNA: TGTGCCAGCAGCTTGACAGGGGCTTACAATGAGCAGTTCTTC
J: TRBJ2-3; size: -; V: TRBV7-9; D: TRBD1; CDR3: CASSPRDRPTDTQYF; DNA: TGTGCCAGCAGCCCCCGGGACAGGCCAACAGATACGCAGTATTTT
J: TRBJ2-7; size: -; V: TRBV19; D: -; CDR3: CASSIAPRPAYEQYF; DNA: TGTGCCAGTAGTATCGCACCGAGGCCTGCCTACGAGCAGTACTTC
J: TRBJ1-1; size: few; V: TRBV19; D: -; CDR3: CASGPGNLMNTEAFF; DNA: TGTGCCAGCGGACCAGGAAATCTAATGAACACTGAAGCTTTCTTT
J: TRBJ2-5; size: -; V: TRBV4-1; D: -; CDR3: CASSQDTRYQETQYF; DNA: TGCGCCAGCAGCCAAGATACCCGGTACCAAGAGACCCAGTACTTC
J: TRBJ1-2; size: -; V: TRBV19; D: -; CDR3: CASSIWLGSDYGHTF; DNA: TGTGCCAGTAGTATCTGGTTGGGCTCCGACTATGGCCACACCTTC
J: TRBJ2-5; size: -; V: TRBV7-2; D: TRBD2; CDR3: CASSYTSGRYQETQYF; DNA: TGTGCCAGCAGCTACACTAGCGGGAGATACCAAGAGACCCAGTACTTC
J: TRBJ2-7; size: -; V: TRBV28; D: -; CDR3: CASSFESLRGAYEQYF; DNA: TGTGCCAGCAGTTTCGAATCACTCAGGGGCGCCTACGAGCAGTACTTC
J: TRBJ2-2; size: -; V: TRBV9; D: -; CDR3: CASSTQKGRNGELFF; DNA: TGTGCCAGCAGCACTCAAAAGGGGCGGAACGGGGAGCTGTTTTTT
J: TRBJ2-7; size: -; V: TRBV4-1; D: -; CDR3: CASSPHLGARVEQYF; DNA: TGCGCCAGCAGCCCACACCTTGGGGCTAGAGTCGAGCAGTACTTC
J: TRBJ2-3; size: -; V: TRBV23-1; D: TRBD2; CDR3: CASSSGGPDTQYF; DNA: TGCGCCAGCAGCAGCGGGGGGCCAGATACGCAGTATTTT
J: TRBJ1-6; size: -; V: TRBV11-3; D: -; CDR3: CASSHQGTESPLHF; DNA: TGTGCCAGCAGCCACCAGGGGACCGAGTCACCCCTCCACTTT
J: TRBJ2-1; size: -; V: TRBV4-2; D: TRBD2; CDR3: CASSPWGGDSYNEQFF; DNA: TGTGCCAGCAGCCCCTGGGGGGGGGACTCCTACAATGAGCAGTTCTTC
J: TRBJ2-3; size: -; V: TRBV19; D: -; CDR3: CASSPTAARDTQYF; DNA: TGTGCCAGTAGTCCGACCGCGGCGCGCGATACGCAGTATTTT
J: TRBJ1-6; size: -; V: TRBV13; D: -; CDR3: CASRAGNSPLHF; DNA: TGTGCCAGCAGAGCAGGGAATTCACCCCTCCACTTT
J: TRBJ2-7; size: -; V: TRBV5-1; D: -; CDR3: CASSLVGAEQYF; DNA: TGCGCCAGCAGCTTGGTGGGGGCCGAGCAGTACTTC
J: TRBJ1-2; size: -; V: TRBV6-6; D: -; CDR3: CASSLRSTGGYGYTF; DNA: TGTGCCAGCAGTTTGCGCTCGACTGGGGGATATGGCTACACCTTC
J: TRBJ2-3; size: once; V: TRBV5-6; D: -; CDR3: CASSVRYRDYRDTQYF; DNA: TGTGCCAGCAGCGTCCGATACAGGGACTATAGGGATACGCAGTATTTT
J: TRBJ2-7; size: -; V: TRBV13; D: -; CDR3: CASSLRKRQSYEQYF; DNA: TGTGCCAGCAGCTTAAGGAAGCGGCAATCCTACGAGCAGTACTTC
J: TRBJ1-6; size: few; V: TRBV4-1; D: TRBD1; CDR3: CASSQTGGNNSPLHF; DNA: TGCGCCAGCAGCCAGACAGGGGGCAATAATTCACCCCTCCACTTT
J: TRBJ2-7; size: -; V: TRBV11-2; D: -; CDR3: CASSYDRTYEQYF; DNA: TGTGCCAGCAGCTACGACAGGACCTACGAGCAGTACTTC
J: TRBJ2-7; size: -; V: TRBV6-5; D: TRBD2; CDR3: CASSPTGGYEQYF; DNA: TGTGCCAGCAGTCCCACCGGGGGGTACGAGCAGTACTTC
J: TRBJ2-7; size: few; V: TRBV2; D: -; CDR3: CAGAAHYEQYF; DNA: TGTGCCGGCGCCGCCCACTACGAGCAGTACTTC
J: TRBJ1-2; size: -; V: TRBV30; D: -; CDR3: CAWMVGQVSYGYTF; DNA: TGTGCCTGGATGGTGGGCCAGGTGAGCTATGGCTACACCTTC
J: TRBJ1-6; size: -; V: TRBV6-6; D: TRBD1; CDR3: CASSLGQVRWALHF; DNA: TGTGCCAGCAGCCTGGGACAGGTCCGTTGGGCCCTCCACTTT